A selection of T cell receptor beta chains follows, all from one sample in a study of beta chain features in type 1 diabetes. Assay: immunoSEQ multiplex PCR; the TCRdb copy retains only in-frame clones and omits some. This sample yields 400,000 to 500,000 clones, of which around 14% are seen a single time; less than 0.04% belongs to the top ten. Sequenced sample: naive CD4+ T cells from blood. These receptors came from a man aged 25-45 years in good health. Each CDR3 is given with its conserved first and last residue.

v_call | cdr3_aa
TRBV7-2 | CASSLARGTQYF
TRBV15 | CATSRTGYTYEQYF
TRBV6-5 | CASRQWVQETQYF
TRBV27 | CASRRSNYGYTF
TRBV5-1 | CASSLPGLAVYNEQFF
TRBV6-6 | CASSYRVGHQNTEAFF
TRBV19 | CASTPQHPGGGTEAFF
TRBV4-1 | CASSQGTGHSYEQYF
TRBV5-1 | CASSLAQANYGYTF
TRBV11-2 | CASARPGVFRTDTQYF
TRBV5-6 | CASSTGAGTSATDTQYF
TRBV7-9 | CASSVIAGMNTGELFF
TRBV30 | CAWSRGGMETQYF
TRBV18 | CASSPPSTQETQYF
TRBV11-3 | CASSLTWGKSYNEQFF
TRBV30 | CAWSSRRDYGYTF
TRBV7-3 | CASSPQTSSYNEQFF
TRBV4-1 | CASSAGTLRPQHF
TRBV30 | CAWSVALADNEQFF
TRBV7-2 | CASSLKETQYF
TRBV7-2 | CASRQGVNEQFF
TRBV7-9 | CATAGTDTQYF
TRBV25-1 | CASSEPGFRETQYF
TRBV27 | CASSSGTVGVEQYF
TRBV30 | CAWMGTGGTEAFF
TRBV5-1 | CASSLSPARTGGELFF
TRBV11-3 | CASSPRTGGQETQYF
TRBV27 | CASSLSLSPNSPLHF
TRBV14 | CASSQFDEPQHF
TRBV4-3 | CASSQGQMNTEAFF
TRBV5-6 | CASSSPSGYGYTF
TRBV20-1 | CSAPRSYEQYF
TRBV18 | CASSPTGQVNTEAFF
TRBV30 | CAWSQGTGSYNEQFF
TRBV4-3 | CASSQASGSYNEQFF
TRBV19 | CASSIVGNSNQPQHF